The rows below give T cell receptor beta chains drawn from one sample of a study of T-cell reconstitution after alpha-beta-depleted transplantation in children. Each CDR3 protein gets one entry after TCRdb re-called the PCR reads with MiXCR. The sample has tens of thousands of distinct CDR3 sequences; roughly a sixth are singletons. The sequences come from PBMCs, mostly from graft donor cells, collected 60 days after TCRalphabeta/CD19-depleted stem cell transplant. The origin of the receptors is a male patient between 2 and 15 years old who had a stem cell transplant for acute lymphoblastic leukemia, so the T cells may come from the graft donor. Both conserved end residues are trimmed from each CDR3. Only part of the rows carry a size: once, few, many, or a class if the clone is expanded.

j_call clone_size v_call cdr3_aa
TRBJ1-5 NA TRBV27 ASSLSRFSNQPQH
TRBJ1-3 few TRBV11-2 ASSFASGVSGNTIY
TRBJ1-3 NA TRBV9 ASSGQGSGNTIY
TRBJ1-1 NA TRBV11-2 ASSLLGQGTEAF
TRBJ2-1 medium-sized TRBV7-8 AIKRSAFDEQF
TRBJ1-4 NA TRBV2 ASNRGEKLF
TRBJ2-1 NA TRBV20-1 SARDGGGSSYNEQF
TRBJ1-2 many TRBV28 ASSPPGRGYT
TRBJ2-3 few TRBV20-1 SASGQGATQY
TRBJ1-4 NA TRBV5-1 ASSLAGGGNEKLF
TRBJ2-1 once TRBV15 ATSRDRAGANEQF
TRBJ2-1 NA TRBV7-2 ASSLLAGGGRNEQF
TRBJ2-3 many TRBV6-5 ASSRGLAEKRDTQY
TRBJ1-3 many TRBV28 ASSNELSGNTIY
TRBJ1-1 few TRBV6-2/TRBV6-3 ASSYGGGTVGNTEAF
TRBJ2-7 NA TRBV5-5 ASSFNRAEYEQY
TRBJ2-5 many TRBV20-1 SEGRVTETQY